The 25 T cell receptor beta chains below come from one sample, sequenced in a study of T cells in localized non-small cell lung cancer. Clones were sequenced by immunoSEQ multiplex PCR, and TCRdb holds only the in-frame ones, with some missing. The sample has some 71,000 clones, 84% seen once. Material: peripheral blood, obtained before any cancer treatment. All receptors come from an older female donor with stage I lung adenocarcinoma.

The V gene is TRBV29-1, the J gene TRBJ2-5; 12 nucleotides match TRBD1. Germline-derived CDR1 and CDR2 are SQVTM and ANQGSEA. Losses at the gene ends were 3 bases for V and 1 base for J; bases not matched to a gene: 3. The CDR3 runs 15 residues. In DNA form, the CDR3 reads TGCAGCGTTGATAAGGGACAGGGGGCCCAAGAGACCCAGTACTTC. This encodes CSVDKGQGAQETQYF. The full variable domain, in which reference TRBV29-1 and TRBJ2-5 provide the parts outside the CDR3, is SAVISQKPSRDICQRGTSLTIQCQVDSQVTMMFWYRQQPGQSLTLIATANQGSEATYESGFVIDKFPISRPNLTFSTLTVSNMSPEDSSIYLCSVDKGQGAQETQYFGPGTRLLVL.

A remark on this clone: This CDR3 is also generated by other DNA sequences in the sample. The genes are TRBV11-3 and TRBJ2-3, with D hard to call. This CDR3 has 14 residues. The germline CDR1 and CDR2 sequences are SGHNT and YENEEA. The ends were cut back, 3 bases at V and 0 bases at J, with 7 bases in the middle. The CDR3 here is CASSLTSSTDTQYF. Here the CDR3 DNA reads TGTGCCAGCAGCTTGACGTCTAGCACAGATACGCAGTATTTT.

The V and J genes are TRBV18 and TRBJ2-7; perhaps D is TRBD1 or TRBD2 (5 bases each). The CDR3 totals 15 residues. Trimming stripped 2 bases from V and 3 bases from J, with 14 bases between. Germline values: CDR1 KGHSH, CDR2 LQKENI. CDR3 in amino acids: CASSPDGTGNYEQYF. CDR3 bases: TGTGCCAGCTCACCAGATGGGACCGGGAACTACGAGCAGTACTTC.

The genes are TRBV6-5 and TRBJ2-3; D possibly corresponds to TRBD2 (5 bases). This CDR3 contains 15 residues. With 5 bases removed from V and 8 bases from J, the gap between germline ends came to 20 bases. Germline V lookup: CDR1 MNHEY, CDR2 SVGAGI. The CDR3 reads CASSSGDSRIGTQYF. CDR3 DNA sequence: TGTGCCAGCAGTAGCGGAGACTCTCGAATAGGTACGCAGTATTTT.

The chain is built from TRBV7-9 and TRBJ1-2; a possible D gene is TRBD1 (5 bases). V dropped 5 bases and J dropped 4 bases, with 11 bases sitting between them. The V gene's germline CDR1 is SEHNR and CDR2 FQNEAQ (reference sequence). The CDR3 contains 13 residues. The CDR3 coding sequence is TGTGCCAGCAGCCAAACCCAGGGCTATGGCTACACCTTC. It is translated as CASSQTQGYGYTF.

For the CDR3, the DNA is TGTGCCAGCAGTGCGGACAGACGAAGAAACAATCAGCCCCAGCATTTT. Translation: CASSADRRRNNQPQHF. The chain couples TRBV2 to TRBJ1-5, with D tentatively TRBD1 (6 bases). The germline V gene has CDR1 SNHLY and CDR2 FYNNEI. This CDR3 has 16 residues. V was trimmed by 4 bases and J by 3 bases, leaving 16 bases between them. The variable domain in full, with the rest retrieved from reference TRBV2 and TRBJ1-5, is EPEVTQTPSHQVTQMGQEVILRCVPISNHLYFYWYRQILGQKVEFLVSFYNNEISEKSEIFDDQFSVERPDGSNFTLKIRSTKLEDSAMYFCASSADRRRNNQPQHFGDGTRLSIL.

The genes are TRBV5-1 and TRBJ2-1; 9 positions match TRBD2. V shed 4 bases, J shed 5 bases, and the junction held 7 bases outside the gene matches. Germline V lookup: CDR1 SGHRS, CDR2 YFSETQ. The CDR3 spans 15 residues. CDR3 loop: CASSPELAGHNEQFF. The CDR3 nucleotides are TGCGCCAGCAGCCCGGAACTAGCGGGTCACAATGAGCAGTTCTTC.

This rearrangement joins TRBV13 to TRBJ1-2; tentatively, D is TRBD1 (5 bases). V was cut by 6 bases and J by 7 bases, with 18 bases left in between. CDR3 length: 14 amino acids. Germline values: CDR1 PRHDT, CDR2 FYEKMQ (reference sequence). The chain's CDR3 is CASRPLGVSAGYTF. DNA of the CDR3: TGTGCCAGCAGACCGCTAGGGGTTAGCGCTGGCTACACCTTC.

This chain uses TRBV7-9 with TRBJ2-7, with TRBD2 matching 8 bases. The CDR3 totals 16 residues. J lost 1 base, V lost 2 bases, and 7 bases had no gene match. Germline V lookup: CDR1 SEHNR, CDR2 FQNEAQ (reference sequence). DNA of the CDR3: TGTGCCAGCAGCTTACCCCGCGGGAGGACTTCCTACGAGCAGTACTTC. This translates into CASSLPRGRTSYEQYF.

This chain joins TRBV5-4 and TRBJ1-3; D call uncertain. The ends were cut back, 5 bases at V and 2 bases at J, with 8 bases in the middle. There are 13 residues in the CDR3. The germline CDR1 and CDR2 sequences are SGHNT and YYREEE (reference sequence). The CDR3: CASSSTPGNTIYF. The CDR3, as DNA: TGTGCCAGCAGTTCGACACCTGGAAACACCATATATTTT.

In nucleotides, the CDR3 is TGTGCCAGCAGTTCATTCGACAGAGACACTGAAGCTTTCTTT. Its translation is CASSSFDRDTEAFF. The genes are TRBV6-5 and TRBJ1-1; perhaps TRBD1 as D (5 bases). Germline lookup yields CDR1 MNHEY and CDR2 SVGAGI. The CDR3 runs 14 residues. Trimming cost V 4 bases and J 3 bases, with 12 bases left between them.

This clone showed up just a few times. The chain combines TRBV19 with TRBJ2-2, with 8 positions matching TRBD1. Per the germline V gene, CDR1 is LNHDA and CDR2 is SQIVND (reference sequence). The CDR3 length is 11 residues. This CDR3 is CGTGITGELFF. CDR3 bases: TGTGGGACAGGGATCACCGGGGAGCTGTTTTTT.

This clone was detected ten times or more. The chain carries TRBV27 and TRBJ1-4, with D unresolved. The V and J ends lost 4 bases and 8 bases respectively, with 11 bases between them. The CDR3 totals 13 residues. Per the germline V gene, CDR1 is MNHEY and CDR2 is SMNVEV (reference sequence). The CDR3, as DNA: TGTGCCAGCAGTTCCCGGGAGGGCGAAAAACTGTTTTTT. The encoded protein is CASSSREGEKLFF.

The chain uses TRBV5-5 and TRBJ2-7; D perhaps matches TRBD2 (6 bases). This CDR3 region has 14 residues. Germline CDR1 is SGHKS and CDR2 is YYEKEE (reference sequence). V was pared by 4 bases and J by 6 bases, with 17 bases between. The CDR3 is CASSRSTSGGEQYF. The CDR3 DNA is TGTGCCAGCAGCCGGTCGACTAGTGGGGGCGAGCAGTACTTC.

The chain has TRBV27 and TRBJ2-3; no clear D gene. The CDR3 contains 13 residues. The germline V gene encodes CDR1 MNHEY and CDR2 SMNVEV (reference sequence). V gave up 6 bases and J gave up 1 base, with 8 bases separating them. The chain's CDR3 is CASSLGGTDTQYF. The CDR3 DNA reads as TGTGCCAGCAGCCTTGGGGGCACAGATACGCAGTATTTT.

This clone has just a few counts. The chain carries TRBV18 and TRBJ2-5, with D perhaps matching TRBD2 (6 bases). Between the trimmed V and J ends, which lost 2 bases and 5 bases, there was a span of 12 bases. The germline V gene has CDR1 KGHSH and CDR2 LQKENI. CDR3 size: 14 residues. CDR3 in DNA: TGTGCCAGCTCACCAGGGGAGGCAGGGGAGACCCAGTACTTC. Amino acids: CASSPGEAGETQYF.

The CDR3 loop is CASSQGLAGTFSTDTQYF. In nucleotides, the CDR3 is TGTGCCAGCAGCCAGGGACTAGCGGGGACTTTTAGCACAGATACGCAGTATTTT. The chain carries TRBV7-8 and TRBJ2-3, with TRBD2 matching over 13 bases. The CDR3 runs to 18 residues. Per the germline V gene, CDR1 is SGHVS and CDR2 is FQNEAQ. V gave up 5 bases and J gave up 0 bases; unmatched junction bases: 8.

This clone was seen once. This rearrangement joins TRBV6-5 to TRBJ2-1; the match to TRBD2 covers 8 bases. V lost 5 bases and J lost 2; bases outside the gene matches: 5. Germline lookup yields CDR1 MNHEY and CDR2 SVGAGI. CDR3 length: 15 amino acids. The chain's CDR3 is CASSRGRYTYNEQFF. CDR3 in DNA: TGTGCCAGCAGTCGCGGGAGGTACACCTACAATGAGCAGTTCTTC.

This sequence joins TRBV6-1 and TRBJ2-2, with 7 positions matching TRBD1. The CDR3 length is 15 residues. CDR1 MNHNS and CDR2 SASEGT come from the germline V gene. The V and J ends lost 7 bases and 1 base, in that order; junction bases with no gene match: 6. The CDR3 sequence: CASTHRQGNTGELFF. The CDR3 bases are TGTGCCAGCACCCATAGACAGGGGAACACCGGGGAGCTGTTTTTT.

V and J are TRBV4-1 and TRBJ1-2, with D unclear. The length of the CDR3 is 16 residues. V lost 1 base, J lost 8 bases, and 20 bases lay in between. Germline V lookup: CDR1 MGHRA, CDR2 YSYEKL. The CDR3: CASSQALGMVGQGYTF. For the CDR3, the DNA is TGCGCCAGCAGCCAAGCATTGGGCATGGTAGGGCAAGGCTACACCTTC.

This chain connects TRBV5-1 to TRBJ1-4, with no clear D. This CDR3 is 15 amino acids long. The germline gives CDR1 SGHRS, CDR2 YFSETQ. Trimming removed 4 bases at V and 5 bases at J, with 15 bases between. DNA of the CDR3: TGCGCCAGCAGCCCGGATGGACGGGAAAATGAAAAACTGTTTTTT. Protein sequence: CASSPDGRENEKLFF.

The genes are TRBV11-2 and TRBJ2-3, with 7 nucleotides matching TRBD2. Germline CDR1 reads SGHAT; CDR2 reads FQNNGV. With V trimmed by 4 bases and J by 5 bases, 18 bases remained unmatched. The CDR3 length is 18 residues. The CDR3 DNA sequence: TGTGCCAGCAGCTCACCCTCGGGGTGGGCGGGAGTAGTAGATACGCAGTATTTT. This codes for CASSSPSGWAGVVDTQYF.

This chain uses TRBV2 with TRBJ1-5; D not certain. Germline-derived CDR1 and CDR2 are SNHLY and FYNNEI. This CDR3 is 18 amino acids long. V was cut by 4 bases and J by 4 bases, with 23 bases left in between. CDR3 residues: CASSADKGPDYRNQPQHF. The CDR3 DNA reads as TGTGCCAGCAGTGCCGACAAGGGTCCGGATTATAGGAATCAGCCCCAGCATTTT.

The rearrangement joins TRBV10-1 to TRBJ2-1; D not resolved. The CDR3 is made up of 14 amino acids. The germline CDR1 and CDR2 sequences are WNHNN and SYGVQD (reference sequence). The ends were cut back, 4 bases at V and 2 bases at J, with 9 bases in the middle. DNA for the CDR3: TGCGCCAGCAGTGTCCAGGCTCCCTACAATGAGCAGTTCTTC. Its protein is CASSVQAPYNEQFF.

The CDR3 DNA reads TGTGCCAGCAGTTCGAGACAGGGGGCGTTTGGAAACACCATATATTTT. Its translation is CASSSRQGAFGNTIYF. The chain uses TRBV27 and TRBJ1-3; TRBD1 agrees at 10 bases. The length of the CDR3 is 16 residues. In germline, CDR1 is MNHEY, CDR2 SMNVEV (reference sequence). V trimming: 4 bases; J trimming: 3 bases; junction bases outside the gene matches: 6.